A single sample is the source of the 2 T cell receptor beta chains below, sequenced in a study of T cell responses to AZD1222 COVID-19 vaccine. TCRdb's copy holds only in-frame clones and misses some; the assay was immunoSEQ multiplex PCR. Seen here are about 70,000 clones, about nine tenths observed once, and the top ten hold 2.5% to 4%. This specimen consisted of peripheral blood, obtained 28 days after the second AZD1222 dose. The receptors were sampled from an adult who received the AZD1222 COVID-19 vaccine.

CDR3 residues: CASTGPIAGTDTQYF. CDR3 in DNA: TGTGCCAGCACCGGGCCTATAGCGGGTACCGATACGCAGTATTTT. The rearrangement uses TRBV7-8 and TRBJ2-3; 7 bases fit TRBD2. CDR1 and CDR2 (germline): SGHVS, FQNEAQ. CDR3 length: 15 amino acids. V trimming: 7 bases; J trimming: 6 bases; junction bases outside the gene matches: 13.

The chain couples TRBV3-1 (or the pseudogene TRBV3-2) to TRBJ1-6; 9 positions agree with TRBD1. After removal of 0 bases from V and 7 bases from J, the junction contained 19 bases not matched to a gene. The CDR3 is 21 amino acids. Germline CDR1 reads LGHDT; CDR2 reads YNNKEL (reference sequence). CDR3 loop: CASSQDPPLPGQGFFNSPLHF. The CDR3 DNA reads TGTGCCAGCAGCCAAGATCCCCCTTTGCCAGGACAGGGGTTTTTCAATTCACCCCTCCACTTT.